This is a list of T cell receptor beta chains from one sample in a study of beta chain features in type 1 diabetes. TCRdb's table, derived via immunoSEQ multiplex PCR, lists solely in-frame clones and lacks some. The sample shows 100,000 to 150,000 clones, 17% of them seen only once. The material sequenced was central memory CD4+ T cells from blood. Receptors originate from a man aged 18 to 29 with type 1 diabetes. Each CDR3 is given with its conserved first and last residue. D genes are given only for firm matches. Some rows have no size entry. The others give once, few or many, or a class for an expanded clone.

J gene | clone size | CDR3 length | V gene | D gene | CDR3 DNA | CDR3 protein
TRBJ1-5 | many | 17 | TRBV19 | NA | TGTGCCAGTAGTACCCCGCCGGGCGGATATAGCAATCAGCCCCAGCATTTT | CASSTPPGGYSNQPQHF
TRBJ1-1 | NA | 13 | TRBV10-3 | NA | TGTGCCATCAGAGGGGCGCAGAACACTGAAGCTTTCTTT | CAIRGAQNTEAFF
TRBJ2-1 | few | 13 | TRBV10-3 | TRBD1 | TGTGCCATCAGTAAACAGGGGGCGGGTGAGCAGTTCTTC | CAISKQGAGEQFF
TRBJ1-4 | NA | 12 | TRBV30 | NA | TGTGCCCTGGGGGGTTACAATGAAAAACTGTTTTTT | CALGGYNEKLFF
TRBJ2-7 | few | 18 | TRBV4-1 | TRBD2 | TGCGCCAGCAGCCAAGATTCAGGGTCTAGCGGGAGTAACGACGAGCAGTACTTC | CASSQDSGSSGSNDEQYF
TRBJ1-1 | NA | 15 | TRBV7-6 | NA | TGTGCCAGCAGCTCCCGTGCGGGAGGGGGCACTGAAGCTTTCTTT | CASSSRAGGGTEAFF
TRBJ2-7 | NA | 11 | TRBV20-1 | NA | TGCAGTGCTAACCTCGGCTACGAGCAGTACTTC | CSANLGYEQYF
TRBJ2-7 | NA | 16 | TRBV23-1 | TRBD1 | TGCGCCAGCAGTCAACCATACAGGGGACGTCTCTCCGAGCAGTACTTC | CASSQPYRGRLSEQYF
TRBJ2-3 | NA | 14 | TRBV7-2 | NA | TGTGCCAGCAGCCCGGGACTGGTCACAGATACGCAGTATTTT | CASSPGLVTDTQYF
TRBJ2-5 | few | 15 | TRBV5-1 | NA | TGCGCCAGCAGCTTGGTGGGGAACCCCCAAGAGACCCAGTACTTC | CASSLVGNPQETQYF
TRBJ2-1 | NA | 14 | TRBV7-2 | TRBD1 | TGTGCCAGCAGCCCCGGACAGGTTACGAATGAGCAGTTCTTC | CASSPGQVTNEQFF
TRBJ2-7 | NA | 14 | TRBV29-1 | TRBD2 | TGCAGCGTTGAATTGGCTAGCGGGAGGGGCGAGCAGTACTTC | CSVELASGRGEQYF
TRBJ2-3 | NA | 13 | TRBV7-8 | NA | TGTGCCAGCGGGGCTAGCGCTTCCGATACGCAGTATTTT | CASGASASDTQYF
TRBJ2-1 | few | 11 | TRBV20-1 | NA | TGCAGTGCTAGTTGGATGAATGAGCAGTTCTTC | CSASWMNEQFF
TRBJ2-6 | NA | 19 | TRBV13 | NA | TGTGCCAGCAGCCCACCCTCCCGTGGCAGTGTCTCTGGGGCCAACGTCCTGACTTTC | CASSPPSRGSVSGANVLTF
TRBJ1-1 | few | 13 | TRBV19 | NA | TGTGCCAGTACCGCCCTGGCGAACACTGAAGCTTTCTTT | CASTALANTEAFF
TRBJ2-3 | many | 15 | TRBV7-9 | TRBD1 | TGTGCCAGCAGCTCACCCGACAGGGGGCTAGATACGCAGTATTTT | CASSSPDRGLDTQYF
TRBJ1-1 | NA | 11 | TRBV28 | NA | TGTGCCAGTGTAGGGTACGCTGAAGCTTTCTTT | CASVGYAEAFF
TRBJ2-2 | NA | 13 | TRBV6-5 | NA | TGTGCCAGCAGTTACTCTTTGGGGGGGGAGCTGTTTTTT | CASSYSLGGELFF
TRBJ2-1 | few | 13 | TRBV7-3 | NA | TGTGCCAGCAGCTCAGGGTCCCGGAGTGAGCAGTTCTTC | CASSSGSRSEQFF
TRBJ2-1 | many | 12 | TRBV30 | NA | TGTGCCTGGGTTCTTCCAGGAAATGAGCAGTTCTTC | CAWVLPGNEQFF
TRBJ2-7 | NA | 13 | TRBV6-5 | NA | TGTGCCAGCACTCACCCGGACAGCCGCGAGCAGTACTTC | CASTHPDSREQYF
TRBJ1-4 | NA | 17 | TRBV15 | NA | TGTGCCACCAGCAGAGCATACAGCCTTCGGACTAATGAAAAACTGTTTTTT | CATSRAYSLRTNEKLFF
TRBJ2-1 | NA | 15 | TRBV5-1 | NA | TGCGCCAGCAGCTTTGACAGTGCCCTTTACAATGAGCAGTTCTTC | CASSFDSALYNEQFF
TRBJ1-1 | NA | 13 | TRBV7-3 | TRBD1 | TGTGCCAGCAGCCGACAGGGAGACACTGAAGCTTTCTTT | CASSRQGDTEAFF
TRBJ2-2 | NA | 14 | TRBV7-7 | NA | TGTGCTAGCAGCTTAGACCATAACACCGGGGAGCTGTTTTTT | CASSLDHNTGELFF
TRBJ1-4 | NA | 16 | TRBV7-9 | TRBD1 | TGTGCCAGCAGCTTAGGGCGGACAGGGGGAAATGAAAAACTGTTTTTT | CASSLGRTGGNEKLFF
TRBJ2-7 | NA | 15 | TRBV4-2 | TRBD1 | TGTGCCAGCAGCCAGTCCGGGACAGCGAACTACGAGCAGTACTTC | CASSQSGTANYEQYF
TRBJ2-1 | NA | 13 | TRBV18 | NA | TGTGCCAGCTCACCGTTAACAGAAGGTGAGCAGTTCTTC | CASSPLTEGEQFF
TRBJ2-7 | few | 20 | TRBV2 | TRBD2 | TGTGCCAGCAGTGATCCTGGCGGACTAGCGGGAGATAATAACGCCTACGAGCAGTACTTC | CASSDPGGLAGDNNAYEQYF
TRBJ2-1 | many | 14 | TRBV7-9 | TRBD1 | TGTGCCAGCAGCTTAAGGGGGACAGGCCATGAGCAGTTCTTC | CASSLRGTGHEQFF
TRBJ1-1 | NA | 14 | TRBV23-1 | NA | TGCGCCAGCAGACCTAGGGGGATCGACACTGAAGCTTTCTTT | CASRPRGIDTEAFF
TRBJ2-5 | NA | 14 | TRBV4-2 | TRBD1 | TGTGCCAGCAGCCCTGGGACAGCCCAAGAGACCCAGTACTTC | CASSPGTAQETQYF
TRBJ1-2 | few | 17 | TRBV15 | NA | TGTGCCACCAGCAACTATCCAAGGGACTCTAGAGGGTATGGCTACACCTTC | CATSNYPRDSRGYGYTF
TRBJ1-3 | NA | 14 | TRBV29-1 | NA | TGCAGCGGCCGGGACACGCTCTCTGGAAACACCATATATTTT | CSGRDTLSGNTIYF
TRBJ1-1 | NA | 16 | TRBV28 | NA | TGTGCCAGCAGCCTCCCAGTAGCGGGGATCGGCACTGAAGCTTTCTTT | CASSLPVAGIGTEAFF
TRBJ2-1 | NA | 13 | TRBV14 | NA | TGTGCCAGCCGAAAACAGGGCGGCAATGAGCAGTTCTTC | CASRKQGGNEQFF
TRBJ2-7 | NA | 14 | TRBV10-3 | NA | TGTGCCATCCAAGGCAGGGGATTGGCCTACGAGCAGTACTTC | CAIQGRGLAYEQYF
TRBJ2-5 | NA | 12 | TRBV7-2 | NA | TGTGCCAGCAGCTTAAACGGAGTGACCCAGTACTTC | CASSLNGVTQYF
TRBJ2-2 | NA | 15 | TRBV4-3 | TRBD1 | TGCGCCAGCAGCGTAAGACAGGGGAACACCGGGGAGCTGTTTTTT | CASSVRQGNTGELFF
TRBJ2-1 | NA | 14 | TRBV5-1 | NA | TGCGCCAGCAGCTCCGAATACGGGGACAATGAGCAGTTCTTC | CASSSEYGDNEQFF
TRBJ2-7 | NA | 14 | TRBV9 | NA | TGTGCCAGCAGCGTAGCTCCAGGTCGTCTAGAGCAGTACTTC | CASSVAPGRLEQYF
TRBJ1-1 | NA | 14 | TRBV2 | TRBD1 | TGTGCCAGCACTTTACAGGGGCCAAACACTGAAGCTTTCTTT | CASTLQGPNTEAFF
TRBJ2-2 | NA | 15 | TRBV5-1 | NA | TGCGCCAGCACCTTGGTGGGGGCCAACACCGGGGAGCTGTTTTTT | CASTLVGANTGELFF
TRBJ2-7 | few | 13 | TRBV6-5 | NA | TGTGCCAGCAGTTCCCAGGGTCGCAACGAGCAGTACTTC | CASSSQGRNEQYF